This entry is about one T cell receptor (beta chain). Repertoires were generated with immunoSEQ multiplex PCR, while TCRdb's copy carries only in-frame clones and drops some. The table includes hundreds of thousands of clones, under 95% detected once. This entry comes from a study of T cell responses to AZD1222 COVID-19 vaccine. Germline V gene sequence: CDR1 MNHEY, CDR2 SMNVEV (reference sequence). The CDR3 runs to 14 residues. V shed 5 bases and J shed 3 bases, with 13 bases lying between them. The clonotype originates from an adult in good health. The material was peripheral blood, obtained on day 0 of MenACWY control vaccination. J is TRBJ1-2 and V is TRBV27, with a weak D call TRBD1 (6 bases). In nucleotides, the CDR3 is TGTGCCAGCAGTCCCAGGGGAAGCTACTATGGCTACACCTTC. As protein: CASSPRGSYYGYTF.